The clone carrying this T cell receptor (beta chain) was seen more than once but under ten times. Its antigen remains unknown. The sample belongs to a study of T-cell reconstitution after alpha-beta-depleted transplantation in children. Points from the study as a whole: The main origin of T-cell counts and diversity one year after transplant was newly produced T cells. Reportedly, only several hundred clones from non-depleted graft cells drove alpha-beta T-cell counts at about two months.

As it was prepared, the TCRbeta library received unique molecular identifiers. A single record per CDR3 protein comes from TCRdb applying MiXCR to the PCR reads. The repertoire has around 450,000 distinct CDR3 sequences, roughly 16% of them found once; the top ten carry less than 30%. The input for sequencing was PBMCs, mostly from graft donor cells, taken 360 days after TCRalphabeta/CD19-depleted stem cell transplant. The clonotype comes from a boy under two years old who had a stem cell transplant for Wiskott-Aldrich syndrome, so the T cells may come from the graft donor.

CDR3 in DNA: TGTGCCAGCAGCAACAGGGGCACTGAAGCTTTCTTT. It encodes CASSNRGTEAFF. This chain joins TRBV2 and TRBJ1-1; 7 nucleotides align to TRBD1. This CDR3 is 12 amino acids long. The V and J ends lost 6 bases and 4 bases, in that order; junction bases with no gene match: 2. The V gene's germline CDR1 is SNHLY and CDR2 FYNNEI.